This is a list of T cell receptor beta chains from one sample in a study of blood T cells in healthy people across ages. Each CDR3 protein gets one entry after TCRdb re-called the 5' RACE reads with MiXCR. The table includes around 1.5 million distinct CDR3 sequences, almost 35% detected once. Sample: blood. Receptors were obtained from a woman aged 25 to 39 in good health. Both conserved end residues are part of each CDR3. A D gene is named only where the DNA matches it firmly. For some rows the clone size is stated as once, few or many, or as a class when expanded; others skip it.

CDR3 length	V gene	J gene	D gene	clone size	CDR3 protein	CDR3 DNA
17	TRBV27	TRBJ2-1	TRBD2	-	CASSLDPPSGSYNEQFF	TGTGCCAGCAGTTTAGATCCGCCTAGCGGTTCCTACAATGAGCAGTTCTTC
15	TRBV5-1	TRBJ2-5	-	-	CACSLGTGFQETQYF	TGCGCCTGCAGCTTGGGCACGGGATTTCAAGAGACCCAGTACTTC
16	TRBV6-1	TRBJ2-1	TRBD2	-	CASNKKGASGNYEQFF	TGTGCCAGCAACAAAAAAGGGGCTAGCGGGAACTATGAGCAGTTCTTC
12	TRBV2	TRBJ1-4	-	-	CASSEGRGKLFF	TGTGCCAGCAGTGAGGGTCGGGGAAAACTGTTTTTT
15	TRBV10-2	TRBJ2-6	-	few	CASSETGRGANVLTF	TGCGCCAGCAGTGAGACAGGGCGGGGGGCCAACGTCCTGACTTTC
15	TRBV6-2/TRBV6-3	TRBJ2-6	-	few	CASTPTSSGANVLTF	TGTGCCAGCACCCCGACCTCCTCTGGGGCCAACGTCCTGACTTTC
16	TRBV7-2	TRBJ2-3	-	few	CASSSPTGLVGDTQYF	TGTGCCAGCAGCTCCCCGACAGGACTCGTGGGAGATACGCAGTATTTT
14	TRBV7-2	TRBJ2-1	-	-	CASSRLQIRNEQFF	TGTGCCAGCAGCCGATTGCAGATACGCAATGAGCAGTTCTTC
13	TRBV10-2	TRBJ1-2	TRBD1	-	CASSELNRGIYTF	TGCGCCAGCAGTGAGTTAAACAGGGGGATCTACACCTTC
18	TRBV6-2/TRBV6-3	TRBJ2-3	-	many	CASSYSRVARMDTDTQYF	TGTGCCAGCAGTTACTCGAGAGTAGCCAGGATGGACACAGATACGCAGTATTTT
15	TRBV20-1	TRBJ2-7	TRBD2	few	CSARGTSGRFYEQYF	TGCAGTGCGAGAGGTACTAGCGGGAGGTTTTACGAGCAGTACTTC